A selection of T cell receptor beta chains follows, all from one sample in a study of chemoradiotherapy in HPV16-positive cancers. Sequencing used immunoSEQ multiplex PCR; TCRdb keeps in-frame clones, though not all of them. The repertoire has 6,000 to 8,000 clones, approximately 79% of them found once; the top ten carry roughly 3.7%. The sample was gathered from a patient who underwent chemoradiotherapy. The receptors here all came from a human donor with HPV-associated anogenital cancer. Both conserved end residues are part of each CDR3. The D gene is left open where the match is weak. The size of a clone is reported for some rows only, either as once, few or many, or as a class for expanded clones.

TRBJ1-4 | TRBD1 | TRBV27 | NA | TGTGCCAGCAGTTTATGGGGGACAGGGGGTGAAAAACTGTTTTTT | CASSLWGTGGEKLFF
TRBJ1-5 | NA | TRBV6-1 | NA | TGTGCCAGCAGTGCCACATTGGGGTTCGGTCAGCCCCAGCATTTT | CASSATLGFGQPQHF
TRBJ1-5 | NA | TRBV19 | NA | TGTGCCAGTAGGCGAACGGCAAATAGCAATCAGCCCCAGCATTTT | CASRRTANSNQPQHF
TRBJ2-7 | TRBD2 | TRBV4-2 | NA | TGTGCCAGCAGCCAAGATCGCGGAGCGGGGGGGCCCCACGAGCAGTACTTC | CASSQDRGAGGPHEQYF
TRBJ1-1 | NA | TRBV5-1 | NA | TGCGCCAGCAGTACGGACCACCGGGGGAACACTGAAGCTTTCTTT | CASSTDHRGNTEAFF
TRBJ1-5 | TRBD1 | TRBV7-9 | NA | TGTGCCAGCAGCGATGGGACAGGGGGCCAGCCCCAGCATTTT | CASSDGTGGQPQHF
TRBJ2-7 | NA | TRBV5-1 | NA | TGCGCCAGCAGCTTTTGGACAAGGGGAACCTACGAGCAGTACTTC | CASSFWTRGTYEQYF
TRBJ2-7 | NA | TRBV28 | NA | TGTGCCAGCAGTTTAGGGGGGTCTATCTCCTACGAGCAGTACTTC | CASSLGGSISYEQYF
TRBJ1-1 | NA | TRBV6-5 | few | TGTGCCAGCAGTTCCCCGGACCTAGGGAACACTGAAGCTTTCTTT | CASSSPDLGNTEAFF
TRBJ1-6 | NA | TRBV7-8 | NA | TGTGCCAGCAGCTTGGCGGAAGGGGGTAGTTATTCACCCCTCCACTTT | CASSLAEGGSYSPLHF
TRBJ1-1 | TRBD1 | TRBV2 | NA | TGTGCCAGCAGTGAAGAAGGGACAGGGTTCTCTGAAGCTTTCTTT | CASSEEGTGFSEAFF
TRBJ2-7 | TRBD2 | TRBV5-1 | few | TGCGCCAGCAGCTTGGAGGCGGGAGGGCCCAACGAGCAGTACTTC | CASSLEAGGPNEQYF
TRBJ2-7 | TRBD1 | TRBV5-1 | NA | TGCGCCAGCAGCCCTCGTCCGGGACAGGGTTCCTACGAGCAGTACTTC | CASSPRPGQGSYEQYF
TRBJ1-3 | NA | TRBV18 | NA | TGTGCCAGCTCACCGCCGACGTTCTCTGGAAACACCATATATTTT | CASSPPTFSGNTIYF
TRBJ2-5 | TRBD2 | TRBV19 | NA | TGTGCCAGTAGTATCCCGCCGGCTAGCGGGAGTGAGACCCAGTACTTC | CASSIPPASGSETQYF
TRBJ1-1 | NA | TRBV30 | NA | TGTGCCTGGCGCGGAGACGGTACTACTGAAGCTTTCTTT | CAWRGDGTTEAFF
TRBJ1-5 | NA | TRBV5-1 | NA | TGCGCCAGCAGCTTGGGGCAAACGGGTCAGCCCCAGCATTTT | CASSLGQTGQPQHF
TRBJ2-7 | TRBD1 | TRBV5-1 | few | TGCGCCAGCAGCCCCGGGACAGGGGGCCTCCACGAGCAGTACTTC | CASSPGTGGLHEQYF
TRBJ1-3 | TRBD1 | TRBV4-3 | NA | TGCGCCAGCAGCCCGACCGGGACAGGGGCCTTGGGTGGAAACACCATATATTTT | CASSPTGTGALGGNTIYF
TRBJ2-7 | TRBD1 | TRBV2 | NA | TGTGCCAGCAGTTTTGAGACTTTACCGGGACAGAGTTACGAGCAGTACTTC | CASSFETLPGQSYEQYF
TRBJ2-7 | NA | TRBV7-2 | NA | TGTGCCAGCAGCACGGACAATTACTACGAGCAGTACTTC | CASSTDNYYEQYF
TRBJ2-2 | NA | TRBV7-6 | once | TGTGCCAGCAGCTTCGGCAGGGAAGGGGAGCTGTTTTTT | CASSFGREGELFF
TRBJ1-5 | TRBD1 | TRBV30 | NA | TGTGCCTGGAGTCAAACAACCGGACAGGGGAAGGGTCAGCCCCAGCATTTT | CAWSQTTGQGKGQPQHF
TRBJ1-5 | NA | TRBV28 | NA | TGTGCCAGCAGTTGGGGGCGAGGCAATCAGCCCCAGCATTTT | CASSWGRGNQPQHF
TRBJ1-4 | NA | TRBV7-6 | few | TGTGCCAGCAGCTTAGAACAGGGTGTCGGAAAACTGTTTTTT | CASSLEQGVGKLFF
TRBJ1-5 | TRBD1 | TRBV4-2 | once | TGTGCCAGCAGCCGCATGACCGGGACAGGGGGGACAAATAGCAATCAGCCCCAGCATTTT | CASSRMTGTGGTNSNQPQHF
TRBJ2-7 | NA | TRBV6-6 | NA | TGTGCCAGCAGTTACCCGACAGGAACGGGCGAGCAGTACTTC | CASSYPTGTGEQYF
TRBJ1-2 | TRBD1 | TRBV6-5 | NA | TGTGCCAGCAGTTGGGACAGGGAAGGCTATGGCTACACCTTC | CASSWDREGYGYTF
TRBJ1-1 | NA | TRBV7-9 | NA | TGTGCCAGCAGCTTAGAGCAGAACACTGAAGCTTTCTTT | CASSLEQNTEAFF
TRBJ2-6 | NA | TRBV19 | NA | TGTGCCAGTAGTCCCTCCTGGGTCTCTGGGGCCAACGTCCTGACTTTC | CASSPSWVSGANVLTF
TRBJ2-7 | NA | TRBV28 | once | TGTGCCAGCAGCCTCAACGGAGCCGAGGTATACGAGCAGTACTTC | CASSLNGAEVYEQYF
TRBJ1-2 | NA | TRBV5-6 | once | TGTGCCAGCAGCCGCCATCTTACTGACCCCTATGGCTACACCTTC | CASSRHLTDPYGYTF
TRBJ2-7 | NA | TRBV9 | NA | TGTGCCAGCTCAAGGGGCGGCCGAGGGTCCTACGAGCAGTACTTC | CASSRGGRGSYEQYF
TRBJ2-2 | NA | TRBV30 | NA | TGTGCCTGGAGCAAGACCGGCGGGAACACCGGGGAGCTGTTTTTT | CAWSKTGGNTGELFF
TRBJ2-7 | TRBD1 | TRBV7-8 | NA | TGTGCCAGCAGCTTACAGCGCCGGGACAGTTCTTCCTACGAGCAGTACTTC | CASSLQRRDSSSYEQYF
TRBJ1-6 | NA | TRBV5-4 | once | TGTGCCAGCAGTAATTGGACATCAAATTCACCCCTCCACTTT | CASSNWTSNSPLHF
TRBJ1-4 | NA | TRBV7-7 | NA | TGTGCTAGCAGCCCCGGACCCAATGAAAAACTGTTTTTT | CASSPGPNEKLFF
TRBJ1-6 | NA | TRBV9 | NA | TGTGCCAGCAGTCGGGACGGTCAGGGTAATTCACCCCTCCACTTT | CASSRDGQGNSPLHF
TRBJ2-1 | TRBD1 | TRBV6-6 | NA | TGTGCCAGCAGCGACACTCACAGGGGCAATGAGCAGTTCTTC | CASSDTHRGNEQFF
TRBJ2-7 | NA | TRBV5-1 | NA | TGCGCCAGCAGCTTGGGTGCCTTCTACGAGCAGTACTTC | CASSLGAFYEQYF
TRBJ1-5 | NA | TRBV6-5 | few | TGTGCCAGCAGTCATTCCCGGGACGGTAATCAGCCCCAGCATTTT | CASSHSRDGNQPQHF
TRBJ1-1 | NA | TRBV30 | NA | TGTGCCTGGAGTGGACAGTTGAACACTGAAGCTTTCTTT | CAWSGQLNTEAFF
TRBJ1-6 | TRBD1 | TRBV14 | NA | TGTGCCAGCTCGCAGGGGGCAAATATCCATAATTCACCCCTCCACTTT | CASSQGANIHNSPLHF
TRBJ1-2 | NA | TRBV27 | few | TGTGCCAGCAGTGGCGGCAGGCCCTATGGCTACACCTTC | CASSGGRPYGYTF
TRBJ1-6 | TRBD1 | TRBV30 | NA | TGTGCCTGGAGTATGCATCAGGGGGTCTTATTTAGTTCACCCCTCCACTTT | CAWSMHQGVLFSSPLHF
TRBJ1-3 | NA | TRBV5-4 | NA | TGTGCCAGCAGCCTCCGAGGGACGTCGGGGAGGAACACCATATATTTT | CASSLRGTSGRNTIYF
TRBJ2-6 | NA | TRBV7-2 | NA | TGTGCCAGCACCCAGCTGAGGGTTGGGGCCAACGTCCTGACTTTC | CASTQLRVGANVLTF
TRBJ1-2 | NA | TRBV18 | NA | TGTGCCAGCTCCCCCAGGACAGTATCCGGATATGGCTACACCTTC | CASSPRTVSGYGYTF
TRBJ2-7 | NA | TRBV7-9 | NA | TGTGCCAGCAGCCATGAATACGAGCAGTACTTC | CASSHEYEQYF
TRBJ1-2 | TRBD1 | TRBV4-3 | NA | TGCGCCAGCAGCCACCGGGACAGGGGCGCTTCTAACTATGGCTACACCTTC | CASSHRDRGASNYGYTF
TRBJ1-2 | TRBD1 | TRBV9 | NA | TGTGCCAGCAGCCCAGGGGGTCGTTATGGCTACACCTTC | CASSPGGRYGYTF
TRBJ1-1 | NA | TRBV7-9 | NA | TGTGCCAGCAGCTTAGATGGGTTCAGGGGAGGAACTGAAGCTTTCTTT | CASSLDGFRGGTEAFF
TRBJ1-1 | NA | TRBV5-4 | once | TGTGCCAGCAGCTTGGGATCCGGTTGGACTGAAGCTTTCTTT | CASSLGSGWTEAFF
TRBJ1-6 | NA | TRBV28 | NA | TGTGCCAGCCTTCAACAGTTTAATTCACCCCTCCACTTT | CASLQQFNSPLHF
TRBJ1-6 | NA | TRBV7-3 | NA | TGTGCCAGCAGCTTATATGGACGGATATTCGATAGCTCCTATAATTCACCCCTCCACTTT | CASSLYGRIFDSSYNSPLHF
TRBJ1-6 | NA | TRBV28 | NA | TGTGCCAGCAGTTTAAGGTTGGGGGATAATTCACCCCTCCACTTT | CASSLRLGDNSPLHF
TRBJ1-6 | NA | TRBV6-5 | NA | TGTGCCAGCAGTTATGACCTAAATTCACCCCTCCACTTT | CASSYDLNSPLHF
TRBJ1-2 | NA | TRBV4-1 | few | TGCGCCAGCAGCCCCAGGGAGTTAGACAACTATGGCTACACCTTC | CASSPRELDNYGYTF
TRBJ2-7 | NA | TRBV7-9 | once | TGTGCCAGCAGCCGAACCGACAGACCCTACGAGCAGTACTTC | CASSRTDRPYEQYF
TRBJ1-5 | NA | TRBV4-1 | NA | TGCGCCAGCAGCCAAGACCCAAATCAGCCCCAGCATTTT | CASSQDPNQPQHF